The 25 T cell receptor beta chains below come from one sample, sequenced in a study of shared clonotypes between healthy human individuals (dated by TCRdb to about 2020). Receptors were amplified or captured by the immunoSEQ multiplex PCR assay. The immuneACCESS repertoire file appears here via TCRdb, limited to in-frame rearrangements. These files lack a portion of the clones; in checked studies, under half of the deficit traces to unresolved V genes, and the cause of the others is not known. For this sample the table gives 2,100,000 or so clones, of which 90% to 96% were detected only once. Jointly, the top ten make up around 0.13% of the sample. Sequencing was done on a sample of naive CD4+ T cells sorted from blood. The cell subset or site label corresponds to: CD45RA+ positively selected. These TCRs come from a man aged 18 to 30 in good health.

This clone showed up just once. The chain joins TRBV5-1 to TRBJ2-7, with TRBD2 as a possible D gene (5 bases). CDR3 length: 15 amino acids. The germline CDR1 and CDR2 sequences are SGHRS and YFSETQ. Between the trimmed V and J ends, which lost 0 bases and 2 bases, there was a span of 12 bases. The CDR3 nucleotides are TGCGCCAGCAGCTTGGTCGCGGACGGGACCTACGAGCAGTACTTC. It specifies CASSLVADGTYEQYF.

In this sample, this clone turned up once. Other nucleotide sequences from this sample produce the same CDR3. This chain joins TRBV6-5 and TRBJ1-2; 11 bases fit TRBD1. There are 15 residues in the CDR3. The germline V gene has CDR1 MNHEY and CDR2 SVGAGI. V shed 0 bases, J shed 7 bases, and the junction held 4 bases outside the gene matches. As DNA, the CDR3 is TGTGCCAGCAGTTACTCGACAGGACAGGGGGCTGGCTACACCTTC. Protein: CASSYSTGQGAGYTF.

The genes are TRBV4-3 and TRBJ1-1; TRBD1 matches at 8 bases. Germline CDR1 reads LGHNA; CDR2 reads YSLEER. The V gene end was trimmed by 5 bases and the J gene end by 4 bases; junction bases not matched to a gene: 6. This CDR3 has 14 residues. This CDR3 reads CASSMGQAPTEAFF. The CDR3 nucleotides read TGCGCCAGCAGCATGGGACAGGCGCCCACTGAAGCTTTCTTT.

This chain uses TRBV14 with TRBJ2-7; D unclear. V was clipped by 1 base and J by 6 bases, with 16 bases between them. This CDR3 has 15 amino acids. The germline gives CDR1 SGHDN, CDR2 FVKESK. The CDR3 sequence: CASSQAFGTIGEQYF. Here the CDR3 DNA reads TGTGCCAGCAGCCAAGCCTTCGGAACAATCGGCGAGCAGTACTTC.

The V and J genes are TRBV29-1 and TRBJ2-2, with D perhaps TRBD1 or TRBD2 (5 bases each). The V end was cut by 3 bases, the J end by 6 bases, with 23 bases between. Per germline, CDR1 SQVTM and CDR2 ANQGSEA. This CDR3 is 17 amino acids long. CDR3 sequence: CSVDNWGSGEISGELFF. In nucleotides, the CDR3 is TGCAGCGTTGATAATTGGGGGTCTGGGGAAATTTCCGGGGAGCTGTTTTTT.

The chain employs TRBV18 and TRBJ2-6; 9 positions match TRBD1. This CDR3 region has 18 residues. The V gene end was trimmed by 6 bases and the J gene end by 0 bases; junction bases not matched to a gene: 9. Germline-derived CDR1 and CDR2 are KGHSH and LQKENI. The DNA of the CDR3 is TGTGCCAGCTCGGTACCGGGACAGGGACTCTCTGGGGCCAACGTCCTGACTTTC. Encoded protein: CASSVPGQGLSGANVLTF.

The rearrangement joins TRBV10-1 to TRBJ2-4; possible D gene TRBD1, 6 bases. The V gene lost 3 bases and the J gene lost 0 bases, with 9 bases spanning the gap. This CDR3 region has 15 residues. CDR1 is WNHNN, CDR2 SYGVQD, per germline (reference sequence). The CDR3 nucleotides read TGCGCCAGCAGTGACCAGGGGCTAGCCAAAAACATTCAGTACTTC. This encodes CASSDQGLAKNIQYF.

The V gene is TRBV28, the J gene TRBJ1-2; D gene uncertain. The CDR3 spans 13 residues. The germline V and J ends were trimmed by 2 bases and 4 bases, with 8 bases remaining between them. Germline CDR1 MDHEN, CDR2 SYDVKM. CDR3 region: CASSLSQVYGYTF. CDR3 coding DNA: TGTGCCAGCAGTTTAAGCCAGGTCTATGGCTACACCTTC.

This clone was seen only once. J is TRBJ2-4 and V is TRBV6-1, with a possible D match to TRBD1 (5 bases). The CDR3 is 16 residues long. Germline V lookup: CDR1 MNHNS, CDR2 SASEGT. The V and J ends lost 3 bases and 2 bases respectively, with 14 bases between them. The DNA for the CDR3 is TGTGCCAGCAGTGATAAGGGCAGACAGACCAAAAACATTCAGTACTTC. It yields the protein CASSDKGRQTKNIQYF.

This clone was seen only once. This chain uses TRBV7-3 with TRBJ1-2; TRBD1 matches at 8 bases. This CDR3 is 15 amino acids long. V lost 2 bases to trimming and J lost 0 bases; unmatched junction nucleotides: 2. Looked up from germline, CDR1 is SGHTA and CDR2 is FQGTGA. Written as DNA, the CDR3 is TGTGCCAGCAGCTTAGACAGGGGATCTAACTATGGCTACACCTTC. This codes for CASSLDRGSNYGYTF.

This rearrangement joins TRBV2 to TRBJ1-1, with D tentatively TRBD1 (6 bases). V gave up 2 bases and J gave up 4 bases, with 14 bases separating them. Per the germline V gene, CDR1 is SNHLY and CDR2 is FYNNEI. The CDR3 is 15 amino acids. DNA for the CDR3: TGTGCCAGCAGTGAAAATGGGTCGGGGGCCACTGAAGCTTTCTTT. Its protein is CASSENGSGATEAFF.

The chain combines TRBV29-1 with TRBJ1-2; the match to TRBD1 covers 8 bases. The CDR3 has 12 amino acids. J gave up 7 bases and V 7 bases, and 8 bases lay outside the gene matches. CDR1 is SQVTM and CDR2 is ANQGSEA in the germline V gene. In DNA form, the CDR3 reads TGCAGCGCTCGAGGGGACAGGTTTGGCTACACCTTC. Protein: CSARGDRFGYTF.

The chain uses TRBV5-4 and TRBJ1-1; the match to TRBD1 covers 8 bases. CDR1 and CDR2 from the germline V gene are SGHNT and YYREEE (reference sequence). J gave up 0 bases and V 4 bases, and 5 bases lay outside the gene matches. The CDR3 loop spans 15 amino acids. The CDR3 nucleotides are TGTGCCAGCAGCCCCGCAGGGGGCATGAACACTGAAGCTTTCTTT. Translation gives CASSPAGGMNTEAFF. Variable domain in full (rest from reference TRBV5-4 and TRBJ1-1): ETGVTQSPTHLIKTRGQQVTLRCSSQSGHNTVSWYQQALGQGPQFIFQYYREEENGRGNFPPRFSGLQFPNYSSELNVNALELDDSALYLCASSPAGGMNTEAFFGQGTRLTVV.

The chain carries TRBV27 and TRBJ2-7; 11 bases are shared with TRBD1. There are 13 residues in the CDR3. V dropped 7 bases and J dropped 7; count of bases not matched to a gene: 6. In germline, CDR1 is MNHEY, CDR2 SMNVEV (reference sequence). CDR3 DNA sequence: TGTGCCAGCATCTCGGGACAGGGGGGTGAGCAGTACTTC. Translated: CASISGQGGEQYF.

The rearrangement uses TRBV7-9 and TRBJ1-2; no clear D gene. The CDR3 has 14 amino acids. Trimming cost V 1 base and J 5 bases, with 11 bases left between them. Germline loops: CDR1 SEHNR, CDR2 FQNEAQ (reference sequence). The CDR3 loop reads CASSLEAARYGYTF. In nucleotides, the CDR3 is TGTGCCAGCAGCTTAGAGGCAGCCCGATATGGCTACACCTTC.

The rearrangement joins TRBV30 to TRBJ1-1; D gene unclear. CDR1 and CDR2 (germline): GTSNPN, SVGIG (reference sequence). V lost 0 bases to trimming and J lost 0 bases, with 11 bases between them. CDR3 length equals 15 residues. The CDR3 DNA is TGTGCCTGGAGTGTATACCCACTTATGAACACTGAAGCTTTCTTT. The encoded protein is CAWSVYPLMNTEAFF.

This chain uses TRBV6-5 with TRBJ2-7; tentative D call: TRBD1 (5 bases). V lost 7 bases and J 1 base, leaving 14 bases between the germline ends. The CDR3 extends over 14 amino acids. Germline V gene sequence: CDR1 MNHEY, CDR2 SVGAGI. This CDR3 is CASKLGQLSYEQYF. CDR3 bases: TGTGCCAGCAAATTGGGGCAGCTTTCCTACGAGCAGTACTTC.

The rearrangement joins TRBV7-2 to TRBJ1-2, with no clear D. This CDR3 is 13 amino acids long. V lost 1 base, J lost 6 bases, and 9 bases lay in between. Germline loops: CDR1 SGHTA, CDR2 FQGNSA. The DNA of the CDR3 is TGTGCCAGCAGCTTAGGCCGGGCCCATGGCTACACCTTC. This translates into CASSLGRAHGYTF. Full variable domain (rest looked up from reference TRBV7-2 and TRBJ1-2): GAGVSQSPSNKVTEKGKDVELRCDPISGHTALYWYRQSLGQGLEFLIYFQGNSAPDKSGLPSDRFSAERTGGSVSTLTIQRTQQEDSAVYLCASSLGRAHGYTFGSGTRLTVV.

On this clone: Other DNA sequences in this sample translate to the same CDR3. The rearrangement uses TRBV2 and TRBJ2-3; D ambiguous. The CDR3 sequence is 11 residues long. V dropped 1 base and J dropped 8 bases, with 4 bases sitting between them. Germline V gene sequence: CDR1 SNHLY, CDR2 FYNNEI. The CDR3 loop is CASSEGGTQYF. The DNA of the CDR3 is TGTGCCAGCAGTGAAGGGGGTACGCAGTATTTT.

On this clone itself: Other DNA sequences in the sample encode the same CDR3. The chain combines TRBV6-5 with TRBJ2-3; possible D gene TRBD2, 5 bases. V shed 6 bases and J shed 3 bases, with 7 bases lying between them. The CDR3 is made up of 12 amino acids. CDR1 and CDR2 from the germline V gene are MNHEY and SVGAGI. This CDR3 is CASRGSTDTQYF. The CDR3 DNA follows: TGTGCCAGCAGGGGGAGTACAGATACGCAGTATTTT.

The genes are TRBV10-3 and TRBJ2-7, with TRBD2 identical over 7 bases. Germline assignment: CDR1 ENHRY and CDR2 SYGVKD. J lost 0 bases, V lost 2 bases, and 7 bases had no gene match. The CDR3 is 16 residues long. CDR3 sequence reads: CAISEGHGGSSYEQYF. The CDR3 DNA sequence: TGTGCCATCAGTGAGGGGCACGGGGGGAGCTCCTACGAGCAGTACTTC.

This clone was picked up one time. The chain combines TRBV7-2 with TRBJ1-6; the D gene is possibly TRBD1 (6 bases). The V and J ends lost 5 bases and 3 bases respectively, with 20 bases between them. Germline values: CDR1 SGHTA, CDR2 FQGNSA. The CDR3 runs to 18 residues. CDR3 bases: TGTGCCAGCAGCGCGCGCGGGGGCAGGGGAATCTATAATTCACCCCTCCACTTT. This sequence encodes CASSARGGRGIYNSPLHF.

The CDR3 spells CASSSGLAGGNIQYF. The CDR3 coding sequence is TGTGCCAGCAGCTCGGGACTAGCGGGGGGAAACATTCAGTACTTC. The rearrangement joins TRBV7-2 to TRBJ2-4; 15 bases agree with TRBD2. The CDR3 runs 15 residues. Germline trimming cut 4 bases from V and 6 bases from J; bases unmatched to any gene: 1. CDR1 SGHTA and CDR2 FQGNSA come from the germline V gene.

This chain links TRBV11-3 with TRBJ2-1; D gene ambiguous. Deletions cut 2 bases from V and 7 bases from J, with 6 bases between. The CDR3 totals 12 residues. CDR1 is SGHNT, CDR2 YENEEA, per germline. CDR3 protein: CASSLRANEQFF. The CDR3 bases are TGTGCCAGCAGCTTAAGAGCAAATGAGCAGTTCTTC.

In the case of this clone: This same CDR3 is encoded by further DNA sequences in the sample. CDR3 sequence (DNA): TGTGCCAGCAGCGTAGGTCCTAACACTGAAGCTTTCTTT. Protein: CASSVGPNTEAFF. This rearrangement joins TRBV9 to TRBJ1-1; D remains ambiguous. The CDR3 is 13 residues long. Germline V lookup: CDR1 SGDLS, CDR2 YYNGEE. V was shortened by 0 bases and J by 2 bases, with 5 bases between the two germline ends.